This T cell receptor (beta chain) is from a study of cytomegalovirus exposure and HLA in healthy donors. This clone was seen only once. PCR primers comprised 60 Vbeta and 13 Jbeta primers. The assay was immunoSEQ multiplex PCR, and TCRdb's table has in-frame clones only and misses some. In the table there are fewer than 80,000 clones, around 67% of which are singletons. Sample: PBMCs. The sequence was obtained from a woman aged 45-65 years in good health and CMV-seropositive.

The CDR3 spells CASRFPGAGYGYTF. The CDR3 nucleotides are TGTGCAAGTCGCTTCCCTGGGGCCGGGTATGGCTACACCTTC. This chain joins TRBV12-2 and TRBJ1-2; no check of the table's D call, TRBD1, against the DNA was made. TRBV12-2 corresponds to a pseudogene. The CDR3 is made up of 14 amino acids.